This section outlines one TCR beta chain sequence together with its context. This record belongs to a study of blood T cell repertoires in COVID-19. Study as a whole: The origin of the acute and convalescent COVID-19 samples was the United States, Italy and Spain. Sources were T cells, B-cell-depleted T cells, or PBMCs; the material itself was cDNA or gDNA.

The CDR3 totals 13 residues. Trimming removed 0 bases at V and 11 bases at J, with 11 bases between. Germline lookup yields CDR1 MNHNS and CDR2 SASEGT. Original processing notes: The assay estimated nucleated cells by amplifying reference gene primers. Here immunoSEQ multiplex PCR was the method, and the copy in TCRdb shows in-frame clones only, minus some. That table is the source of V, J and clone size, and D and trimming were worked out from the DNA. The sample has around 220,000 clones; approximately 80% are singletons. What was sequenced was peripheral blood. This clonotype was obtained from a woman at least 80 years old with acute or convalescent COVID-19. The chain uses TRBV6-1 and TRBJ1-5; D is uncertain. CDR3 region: CASSEARQTAQHF. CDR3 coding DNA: TGTGCCAGCAGTGAAGCCCGACAAACGGCCCAGCATTTT.